This T cell receptor beta chain emerged from a study of regulatory T cells in long-lasting Graves disease. Study-wide results and limits: Persistent patients shared more public clonotypes (about 2,700) than newly diagnosed patients (around 1,000).

This clonotype has at least ten counts. Its target is unknown. Arm-PCR with iRepertoire HTBI primers amplified the CDR3 regions for these TCR beta libraries. TCRdb used MiXCR to reprocess the multiplex PCR reads, holding one entry per CDR3 protein. The repertoire holds some 450,000 distinct CDR3 sequences, with 15% to 20% as singletons. V was shortened by 4 bases and J by 3 bases, with 10 bases between the two germline ends. CDR1 is SNHLY and CDR2 is FYNNEI in the germline V gene. This CDR3 spans 14 amino acids. The time point here: newly diagnosed GD, antithyroid drugs for less than 3 months. PBMC-extracted RNA yielded the TCR library. Another study also made use of these data, one on T cells in Graves' hyperthyroidism and ophthalmopathy. That source reports: When ophthalmopathy did not progress within 18 months, Graves' hyperthyroidism was considered stable. Thyroid ultrasound, orbital computed tomography, clinical symptoms, and serum thyroxine and TRAb underpinned diagnoses. Primed by the HTBI set, a first-round RT-PCR was run on the TCR CDR3.

This specimen consisted of peripheral blood mononuclear cells (PBMCs), obtained at new diagnosis, from a patient treated with antithyroid drugs. This chain connects TRBV2 to TRBJ1-5; D not resolved. The sequence derives from a woman in her 30s with Graves disease. CDR3 amino acids: CASSVTGFNQPQHF. For the CDR3, the DNA is TGTGCCAGCAGTGTTACCGGCTTCAATCAGCCCCAGCATTTT.